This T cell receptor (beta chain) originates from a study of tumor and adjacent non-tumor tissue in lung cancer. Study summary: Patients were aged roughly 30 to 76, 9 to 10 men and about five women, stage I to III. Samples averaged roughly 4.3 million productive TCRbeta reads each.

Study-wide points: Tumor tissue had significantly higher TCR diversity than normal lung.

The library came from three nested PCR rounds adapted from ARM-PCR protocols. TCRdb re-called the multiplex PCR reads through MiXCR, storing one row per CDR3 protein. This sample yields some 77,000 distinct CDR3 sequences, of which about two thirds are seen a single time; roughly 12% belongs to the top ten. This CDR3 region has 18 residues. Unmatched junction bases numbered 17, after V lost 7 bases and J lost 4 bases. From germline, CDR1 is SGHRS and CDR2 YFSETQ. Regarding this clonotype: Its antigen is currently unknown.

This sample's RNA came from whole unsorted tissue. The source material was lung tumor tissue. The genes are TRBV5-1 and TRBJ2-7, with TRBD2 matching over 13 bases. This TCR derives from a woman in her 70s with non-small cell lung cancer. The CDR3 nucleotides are TGCGCCAGCGGCGAGGGACTAGCGGGACCCGGAGTTCTATACGAGCAGTACTTC. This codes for CASGEGLAGPGVLYEQYF.